Sequencing of this T cell receptor (beta chain) was carried out in a study of response to subunit inactivated influenza vaccine. V lost 4 bases to trimming and J lost 3 bases; unmatched junction nucleotides: 1. CDR3 length: 13 residues. TCRdb fed the RT-PCR reads into MiXCR, producing one record per CDR3 protein. The repertoire has roughly 700,000 distinct CDR3 sequences, less than 20% of them found once; the top ten carry roughly 10%. This clonotype has only a few counts. This sequence joins TRBV12-3 or TRBV12-4 and TRBJ1-1, with TRBD1 matching over 8 bases. Specimen: PBMCs from blood, collected less than 13 days after vaccination. The clonotype originates from a man aged 50 to 60 who received an inactivated influenza vaccine. CDR3: CASSYRGYTEAFF. The CDR3 nucleotides are TGTGCCAGCAGTTACAGGGGGTACACTGAAGCTTTCTTT.